This TCR beta chain was sequenced in a study of siplizumab effects on memory and regulatory T cells. On the study more broadly: Pairing was applied to the mixed lymphocyte reactions, which contained siplizumab at around 0.95 ug/mL or no drug.

A remark on this clone: Its antigen is unknown.

Coculture of mixed lymphocyte reaction cells was performed at 37°C for under seven days. Labelling reagents were assigned as CFSE for responder PBMCs and Violet Dye for stimulator PBMCs, which were mixed 1:1. J was trimmed by 3 bases and V by 0 bases; bases with no gene match: 5. Germline CDR1 and CDR2: SGDLS and YYNGEE. This CDR3 has 15 residues. Assays examined 100,000 or so TCR templates per sample. The repertoire was sequenced with immunoSEQ multiplex PCR; TCRdb's copy has only in-frame clones and lacks some. The table includes roughly 580 clones, around 70% detected once. The study, taken as a whole, reports: Alloreactive sequences that could be traced to unstimulated CD4+ memory cells showed a significant reduction under siplizumab.

The receptor was derived from a human donor in good health; the cells came from an allogeneic mixed lymphocyte reaction. Some clones in this sample may be carry-over from other donors' samples. The sequencing sample was made of CFSE-low (dividing) CD8+ T cells sorted from an allogeneic mixed lymphocyte reaction. The chain has TRBV9 and TRBJ2-7, with 8 nucleotides matching TRBD1. The CDR3 DNA reads TGTGCCAGCAGCGTAGGACCAGGGGGCAACTACGAGCAGTACTTC. This codes for CASSVGPGGNYEQYF.